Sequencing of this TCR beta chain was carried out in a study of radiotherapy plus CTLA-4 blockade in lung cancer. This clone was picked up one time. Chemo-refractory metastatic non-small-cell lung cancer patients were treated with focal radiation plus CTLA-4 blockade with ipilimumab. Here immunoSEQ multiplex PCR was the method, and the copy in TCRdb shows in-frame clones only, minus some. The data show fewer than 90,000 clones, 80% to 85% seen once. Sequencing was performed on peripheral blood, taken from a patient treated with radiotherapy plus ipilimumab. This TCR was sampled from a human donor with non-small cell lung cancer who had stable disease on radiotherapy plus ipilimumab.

The CDR3 loop is CASRSGETQYF. CDR3 sequence (DNA): TGTGCCAGCAGGTCTGGAGAGACCCAGTACTTC. The chain couples TRBV7-2 to TRBJ2-5; D not resolved. V dropped 6 bases and J dropped 4 bases, with 6 bases sitting between them. Germline loops: CDR1 SGHTA, CDR2 FQGNSA. The CDR3 is 11 amino acids.